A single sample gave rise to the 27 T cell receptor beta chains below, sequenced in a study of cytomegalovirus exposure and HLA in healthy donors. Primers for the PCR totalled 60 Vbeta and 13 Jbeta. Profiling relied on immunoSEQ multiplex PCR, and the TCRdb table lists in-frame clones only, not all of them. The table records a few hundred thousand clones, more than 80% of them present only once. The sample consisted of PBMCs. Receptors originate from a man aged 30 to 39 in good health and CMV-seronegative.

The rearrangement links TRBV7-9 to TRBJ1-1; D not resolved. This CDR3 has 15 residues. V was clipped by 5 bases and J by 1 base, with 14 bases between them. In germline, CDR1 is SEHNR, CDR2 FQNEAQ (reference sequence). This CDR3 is CASSRTALRNTEAFF. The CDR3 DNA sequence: TGTGCCAGCAGCCGTACAGCCTTACGGAACACTGAAGCTTTCTTT.

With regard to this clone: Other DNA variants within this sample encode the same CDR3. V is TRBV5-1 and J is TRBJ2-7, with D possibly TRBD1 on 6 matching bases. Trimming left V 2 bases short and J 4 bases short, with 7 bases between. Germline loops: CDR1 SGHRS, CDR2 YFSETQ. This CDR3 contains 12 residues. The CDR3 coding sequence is TGCGCCAGCAGCTTACAGGGATACGAGCAGTACTTC. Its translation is CASSLQGYEQYF.

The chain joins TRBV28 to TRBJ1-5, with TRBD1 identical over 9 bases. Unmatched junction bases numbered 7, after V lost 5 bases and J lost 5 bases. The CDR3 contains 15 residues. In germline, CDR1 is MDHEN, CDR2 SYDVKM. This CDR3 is CASSPPGTGYQPQHF. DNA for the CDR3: TGTGCCAGCAGTCCGCCTGGGACAGGGTATCAGCCCCAGCATTTT.

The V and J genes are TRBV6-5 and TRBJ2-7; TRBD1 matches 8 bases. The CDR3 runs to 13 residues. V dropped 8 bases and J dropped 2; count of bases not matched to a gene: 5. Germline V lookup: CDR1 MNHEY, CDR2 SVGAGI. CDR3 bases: TGTGCCAGCCGGACAGGGAACGCCTACGAGCAGTACTTC. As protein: CASRTGNAYEQYF.

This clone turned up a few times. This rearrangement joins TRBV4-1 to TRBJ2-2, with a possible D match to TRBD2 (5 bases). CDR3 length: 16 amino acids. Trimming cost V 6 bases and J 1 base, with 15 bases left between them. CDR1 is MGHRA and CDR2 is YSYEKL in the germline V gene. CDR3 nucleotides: TGCGCCAGCAGTCCAGGAGGCGTGTTGAACACCGGGGAGCTGTTTTTT. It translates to CASSPGGVLNTGELFF.

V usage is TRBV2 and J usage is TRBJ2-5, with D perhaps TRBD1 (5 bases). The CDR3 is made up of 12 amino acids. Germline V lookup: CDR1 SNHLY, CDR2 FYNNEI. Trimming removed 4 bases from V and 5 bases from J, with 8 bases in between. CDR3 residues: CASSGQGETQYF. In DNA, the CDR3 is TGTGCCAGCAGTGGGCAGGGCGAGACCCAGTACTTC.

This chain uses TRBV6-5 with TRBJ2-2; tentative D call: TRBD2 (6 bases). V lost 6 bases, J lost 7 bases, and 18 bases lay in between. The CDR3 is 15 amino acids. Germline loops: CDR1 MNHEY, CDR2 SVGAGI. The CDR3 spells CASSRLGGGSGELFF. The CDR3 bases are TGTGCCAGCAGCCGGCTGGGGGGTGGGAGCGGGGAGCTGTTTTTT.

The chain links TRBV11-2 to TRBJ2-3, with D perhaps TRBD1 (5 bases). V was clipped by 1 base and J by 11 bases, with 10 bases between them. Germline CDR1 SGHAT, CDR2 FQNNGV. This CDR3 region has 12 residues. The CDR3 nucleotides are TGTGCCAGCAGCTTAGGGCAGGGTAGGCAGTATTTT. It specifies CASSLGQGRQYF.

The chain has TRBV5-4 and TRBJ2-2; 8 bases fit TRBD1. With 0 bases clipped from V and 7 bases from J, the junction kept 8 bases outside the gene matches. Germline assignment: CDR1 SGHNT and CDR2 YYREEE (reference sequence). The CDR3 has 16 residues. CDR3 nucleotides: TGTGCCAGCAGCTTGGGCCAGGGGGCTCGTTTCGGGGAGCTGTTTTTT. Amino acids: CASSLGQGARFGELFF.

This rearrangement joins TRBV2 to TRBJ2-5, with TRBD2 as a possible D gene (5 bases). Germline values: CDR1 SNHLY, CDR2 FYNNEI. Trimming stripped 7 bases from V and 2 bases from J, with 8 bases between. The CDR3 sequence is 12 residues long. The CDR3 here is CASTREQETQYF. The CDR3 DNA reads TGTGCCAGCACGAGGGAGCAAGAGACCCAGTACTTC.

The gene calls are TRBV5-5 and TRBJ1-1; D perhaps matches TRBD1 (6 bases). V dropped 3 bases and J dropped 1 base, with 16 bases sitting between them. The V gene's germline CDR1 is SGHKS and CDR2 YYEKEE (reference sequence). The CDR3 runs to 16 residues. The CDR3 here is CASSSITGIGNTEAFF. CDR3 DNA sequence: TGTGCCAGCAGCTCCATTACAGGGATTGGGAACACTGAAGCTTTCTTT. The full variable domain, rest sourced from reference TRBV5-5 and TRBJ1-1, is DAGVTQSPTHLIKTRGQQVTLRCSPISGHKSVSWYQQVLGQGPQFIFQYYEKEERGRGNFPDRFSARQFPNYSSELNVNALLLGDSALYLCASSSITGIGNTEAFFGQGTRLTVV.

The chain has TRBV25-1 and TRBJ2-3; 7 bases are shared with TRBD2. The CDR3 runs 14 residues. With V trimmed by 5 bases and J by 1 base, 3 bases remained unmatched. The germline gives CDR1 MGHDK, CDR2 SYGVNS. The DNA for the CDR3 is TGTGCCAGCAGTCACAGCGGGGGCACAGATACGCAGTATTTT. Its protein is CASSHSGGTDTQYF.

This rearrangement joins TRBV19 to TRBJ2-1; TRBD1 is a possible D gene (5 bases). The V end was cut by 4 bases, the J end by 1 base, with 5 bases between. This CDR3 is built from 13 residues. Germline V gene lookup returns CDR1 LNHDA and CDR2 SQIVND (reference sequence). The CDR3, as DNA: TGTGCCAGTAGTAAGGGGTCCTACAATGAGCAGTTCTTC. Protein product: CASSKGSYNEQFF.

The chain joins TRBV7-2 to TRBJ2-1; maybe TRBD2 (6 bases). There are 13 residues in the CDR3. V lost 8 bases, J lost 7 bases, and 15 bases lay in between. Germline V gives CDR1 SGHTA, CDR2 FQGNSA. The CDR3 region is CASCSHGGNEQFF. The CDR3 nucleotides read TGTGCCAGCTGTTCTCACGGGGGAAATGAGCAGTTCTTC.

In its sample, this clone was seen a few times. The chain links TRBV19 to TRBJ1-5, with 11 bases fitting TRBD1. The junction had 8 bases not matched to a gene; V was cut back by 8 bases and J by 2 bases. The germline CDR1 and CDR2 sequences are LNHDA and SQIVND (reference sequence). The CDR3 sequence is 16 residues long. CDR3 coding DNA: TGTGCCAGTCACAGGACAGGGGGCGATGGCAATCAGCCCCAGCATTTT. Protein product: CASHRTGGDGNQPQHF.

CDR3 sequence: CASSLGQGYSETQYF. CDR3 sequence (DNA): TGTGCCAGCAGCTTAGGACAGGGCTATTCGGAGACCCAGTACTTC. V and J are TRBV5-6 and TRBJ2-5; 8 bases match TRBD1. Germline values: CDR1 SGHDT, CDR2 YYEEEE. The J segment lost 5 bases and the V segment lost 2 bases, leaving 8 bases of the junction unmatched. The CDR3 runs to 15 residues.

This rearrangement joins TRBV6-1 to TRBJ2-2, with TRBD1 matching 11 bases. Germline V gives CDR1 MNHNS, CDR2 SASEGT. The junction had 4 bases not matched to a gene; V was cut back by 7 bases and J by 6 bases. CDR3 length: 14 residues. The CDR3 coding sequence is TGTGCCAGCACCGGGACAGGGGGATCCGGGGAGCTGTTTTTT. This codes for CASTGTGGSGELFF.

In DNA, the CDR3 is TGCACCAGCAGCCAAGAGTGTAGACTAGGAACATACTATGGCTACACCTTC. Residues: CTSSQECRLGTYYGYTF. This sequence joins TRBV1 and TRBJ1-2. TRBV1 corresponds to a pseudogene. The CDR3 sequence is 17 residues long.

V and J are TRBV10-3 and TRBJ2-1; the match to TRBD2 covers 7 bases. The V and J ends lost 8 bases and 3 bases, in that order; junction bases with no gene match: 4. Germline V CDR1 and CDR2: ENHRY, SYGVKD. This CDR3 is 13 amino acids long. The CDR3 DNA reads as TGTGCCATCCGGGGGGAGATCTACAATGAGCAGTTCTTC. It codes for CAIRGEIYNEQFF.

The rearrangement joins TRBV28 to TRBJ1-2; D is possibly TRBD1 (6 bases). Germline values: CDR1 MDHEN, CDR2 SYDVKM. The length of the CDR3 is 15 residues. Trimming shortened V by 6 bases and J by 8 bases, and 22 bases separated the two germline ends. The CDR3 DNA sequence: TGTGCCAGCAGCCCACATAGCAACAGGGCTCGGGGCTACACCTTC. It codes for CASSPHSNRARGYTF.

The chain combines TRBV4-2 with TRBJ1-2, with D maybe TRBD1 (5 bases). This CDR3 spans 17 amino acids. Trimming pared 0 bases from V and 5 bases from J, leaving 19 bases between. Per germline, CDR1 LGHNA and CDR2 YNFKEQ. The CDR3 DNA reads TGTGCCAGCAGCCAAGATCCTCTGGGGGGGGTCGGATATGGCTACACCTTC. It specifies CASSQDPLGGVGYGYTF.

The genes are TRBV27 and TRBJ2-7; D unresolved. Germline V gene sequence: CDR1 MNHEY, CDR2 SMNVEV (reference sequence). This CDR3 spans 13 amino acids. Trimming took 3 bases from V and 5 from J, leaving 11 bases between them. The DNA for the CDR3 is TGTGCCAGCAGTTTTGGCTTCATGAACGAGCAGTACTTC. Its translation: CASSFGFMNEQYF.

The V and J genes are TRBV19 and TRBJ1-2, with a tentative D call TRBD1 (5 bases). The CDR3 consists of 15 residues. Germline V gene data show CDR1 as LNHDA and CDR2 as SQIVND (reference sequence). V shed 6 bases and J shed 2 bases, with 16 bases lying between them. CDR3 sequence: CASSQDTWGNYGYTF. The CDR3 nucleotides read TGTGCCAGTAGCCAGGACACTTGGGGAAACTATGGCTACACCTTC.

This chain's CDR3 is CASTPWGGAPGELFF. The DNA for the CDR3 is TGTGCCAGCACCCCCTGGGGGGGGGCCCCCGGGGAGCTGTTTTTT. The chain links TRBV6-5 to TRBJ2-2, with D maybe TRBD2 (7 bases). Looked up from germline, CDR1 is MNHEY and CDR2 is SVGAGI. CDR3 length: 15 amino acids. Trimming removed 7 bases at V and 6 bases at J, with 18 bases between.

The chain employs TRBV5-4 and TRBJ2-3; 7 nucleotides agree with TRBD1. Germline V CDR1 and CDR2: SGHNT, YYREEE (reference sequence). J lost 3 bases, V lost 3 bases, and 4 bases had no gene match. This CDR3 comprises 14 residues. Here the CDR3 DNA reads TGTGCCAGCAGCTCCACACAGGGGACAGATACGCAGTATTTT. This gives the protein CASSSTQGTDTQYF.

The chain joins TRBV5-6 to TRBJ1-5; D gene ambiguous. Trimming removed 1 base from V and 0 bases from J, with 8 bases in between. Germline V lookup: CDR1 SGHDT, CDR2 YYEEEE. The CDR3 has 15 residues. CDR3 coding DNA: TGTGCCAGCAGCTTGAGTCAGGCTAGCAATCAGCCCCAGCATTTT. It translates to CASSLSQASNQPQHF.

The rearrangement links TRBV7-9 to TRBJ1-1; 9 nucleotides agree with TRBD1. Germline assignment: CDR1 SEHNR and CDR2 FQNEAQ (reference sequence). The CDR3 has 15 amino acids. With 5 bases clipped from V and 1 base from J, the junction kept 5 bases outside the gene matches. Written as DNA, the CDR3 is TGTGCCAGCAGCCAACAGGGGGCACCGAACACTGAAGCTTTCTTT. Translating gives CASSQQGAPNTEAFF.